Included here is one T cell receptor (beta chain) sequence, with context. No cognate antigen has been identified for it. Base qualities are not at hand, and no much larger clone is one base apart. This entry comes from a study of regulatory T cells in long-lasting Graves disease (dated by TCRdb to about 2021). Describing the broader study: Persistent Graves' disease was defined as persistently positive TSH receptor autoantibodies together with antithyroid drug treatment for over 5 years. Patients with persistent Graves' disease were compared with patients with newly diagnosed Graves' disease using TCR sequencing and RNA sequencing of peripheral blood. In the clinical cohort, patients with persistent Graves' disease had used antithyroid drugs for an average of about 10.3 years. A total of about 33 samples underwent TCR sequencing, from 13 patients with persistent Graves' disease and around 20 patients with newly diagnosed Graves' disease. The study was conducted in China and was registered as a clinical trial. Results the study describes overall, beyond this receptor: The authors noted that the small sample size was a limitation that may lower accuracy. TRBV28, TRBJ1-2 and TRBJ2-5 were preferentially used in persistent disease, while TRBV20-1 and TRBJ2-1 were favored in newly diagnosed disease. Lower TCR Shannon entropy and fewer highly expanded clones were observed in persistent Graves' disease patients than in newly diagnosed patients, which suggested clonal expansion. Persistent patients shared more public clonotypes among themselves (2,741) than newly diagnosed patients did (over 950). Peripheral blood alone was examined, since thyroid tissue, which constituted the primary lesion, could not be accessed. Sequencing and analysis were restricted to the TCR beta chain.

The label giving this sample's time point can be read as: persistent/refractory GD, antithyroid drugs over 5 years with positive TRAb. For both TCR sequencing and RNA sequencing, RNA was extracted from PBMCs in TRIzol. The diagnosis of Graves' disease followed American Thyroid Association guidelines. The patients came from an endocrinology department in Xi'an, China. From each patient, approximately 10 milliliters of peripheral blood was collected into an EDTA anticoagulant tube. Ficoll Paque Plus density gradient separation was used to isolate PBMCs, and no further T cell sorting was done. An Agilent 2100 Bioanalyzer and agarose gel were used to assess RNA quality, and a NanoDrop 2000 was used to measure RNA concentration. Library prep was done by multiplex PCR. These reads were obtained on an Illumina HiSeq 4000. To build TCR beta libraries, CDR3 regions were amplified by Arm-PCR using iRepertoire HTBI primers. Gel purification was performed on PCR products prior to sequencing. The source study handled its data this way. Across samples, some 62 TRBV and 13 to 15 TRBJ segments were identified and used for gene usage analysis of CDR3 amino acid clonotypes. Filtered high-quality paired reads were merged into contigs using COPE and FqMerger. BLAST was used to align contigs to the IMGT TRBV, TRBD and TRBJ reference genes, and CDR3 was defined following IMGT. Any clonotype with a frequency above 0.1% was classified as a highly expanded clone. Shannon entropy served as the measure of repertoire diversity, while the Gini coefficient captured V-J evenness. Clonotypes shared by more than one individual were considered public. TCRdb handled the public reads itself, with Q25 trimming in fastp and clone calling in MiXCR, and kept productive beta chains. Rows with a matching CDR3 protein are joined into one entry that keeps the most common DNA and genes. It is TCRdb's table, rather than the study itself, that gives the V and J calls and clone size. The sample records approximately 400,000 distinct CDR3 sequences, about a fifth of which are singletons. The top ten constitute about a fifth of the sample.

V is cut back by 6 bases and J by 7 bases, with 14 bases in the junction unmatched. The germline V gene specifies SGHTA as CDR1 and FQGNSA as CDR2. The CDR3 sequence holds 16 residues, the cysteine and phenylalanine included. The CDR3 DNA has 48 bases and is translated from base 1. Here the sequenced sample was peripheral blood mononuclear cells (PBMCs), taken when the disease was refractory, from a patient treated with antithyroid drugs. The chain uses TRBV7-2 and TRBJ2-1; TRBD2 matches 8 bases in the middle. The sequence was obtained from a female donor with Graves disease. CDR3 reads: CASSHRGGGPLNEQFF. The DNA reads TGTGCCAGCAGTCATCGGGGGGGAGGGCCGTTGAATGAGCAGTTCTTC.